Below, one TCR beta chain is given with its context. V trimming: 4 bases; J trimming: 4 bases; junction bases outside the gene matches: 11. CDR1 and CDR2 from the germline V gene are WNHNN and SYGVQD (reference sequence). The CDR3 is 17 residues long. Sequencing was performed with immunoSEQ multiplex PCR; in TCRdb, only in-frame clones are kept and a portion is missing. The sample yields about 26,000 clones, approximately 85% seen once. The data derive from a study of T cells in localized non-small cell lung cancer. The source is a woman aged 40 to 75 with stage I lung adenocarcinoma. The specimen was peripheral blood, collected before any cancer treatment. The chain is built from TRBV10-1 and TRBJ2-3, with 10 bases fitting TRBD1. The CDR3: CASSGWKAGTGADTQYF. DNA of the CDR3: TGCGCCAGCAGTGGTTGGAAGGCCGGGACAGGGGCAGATACGCAGTATTTT.